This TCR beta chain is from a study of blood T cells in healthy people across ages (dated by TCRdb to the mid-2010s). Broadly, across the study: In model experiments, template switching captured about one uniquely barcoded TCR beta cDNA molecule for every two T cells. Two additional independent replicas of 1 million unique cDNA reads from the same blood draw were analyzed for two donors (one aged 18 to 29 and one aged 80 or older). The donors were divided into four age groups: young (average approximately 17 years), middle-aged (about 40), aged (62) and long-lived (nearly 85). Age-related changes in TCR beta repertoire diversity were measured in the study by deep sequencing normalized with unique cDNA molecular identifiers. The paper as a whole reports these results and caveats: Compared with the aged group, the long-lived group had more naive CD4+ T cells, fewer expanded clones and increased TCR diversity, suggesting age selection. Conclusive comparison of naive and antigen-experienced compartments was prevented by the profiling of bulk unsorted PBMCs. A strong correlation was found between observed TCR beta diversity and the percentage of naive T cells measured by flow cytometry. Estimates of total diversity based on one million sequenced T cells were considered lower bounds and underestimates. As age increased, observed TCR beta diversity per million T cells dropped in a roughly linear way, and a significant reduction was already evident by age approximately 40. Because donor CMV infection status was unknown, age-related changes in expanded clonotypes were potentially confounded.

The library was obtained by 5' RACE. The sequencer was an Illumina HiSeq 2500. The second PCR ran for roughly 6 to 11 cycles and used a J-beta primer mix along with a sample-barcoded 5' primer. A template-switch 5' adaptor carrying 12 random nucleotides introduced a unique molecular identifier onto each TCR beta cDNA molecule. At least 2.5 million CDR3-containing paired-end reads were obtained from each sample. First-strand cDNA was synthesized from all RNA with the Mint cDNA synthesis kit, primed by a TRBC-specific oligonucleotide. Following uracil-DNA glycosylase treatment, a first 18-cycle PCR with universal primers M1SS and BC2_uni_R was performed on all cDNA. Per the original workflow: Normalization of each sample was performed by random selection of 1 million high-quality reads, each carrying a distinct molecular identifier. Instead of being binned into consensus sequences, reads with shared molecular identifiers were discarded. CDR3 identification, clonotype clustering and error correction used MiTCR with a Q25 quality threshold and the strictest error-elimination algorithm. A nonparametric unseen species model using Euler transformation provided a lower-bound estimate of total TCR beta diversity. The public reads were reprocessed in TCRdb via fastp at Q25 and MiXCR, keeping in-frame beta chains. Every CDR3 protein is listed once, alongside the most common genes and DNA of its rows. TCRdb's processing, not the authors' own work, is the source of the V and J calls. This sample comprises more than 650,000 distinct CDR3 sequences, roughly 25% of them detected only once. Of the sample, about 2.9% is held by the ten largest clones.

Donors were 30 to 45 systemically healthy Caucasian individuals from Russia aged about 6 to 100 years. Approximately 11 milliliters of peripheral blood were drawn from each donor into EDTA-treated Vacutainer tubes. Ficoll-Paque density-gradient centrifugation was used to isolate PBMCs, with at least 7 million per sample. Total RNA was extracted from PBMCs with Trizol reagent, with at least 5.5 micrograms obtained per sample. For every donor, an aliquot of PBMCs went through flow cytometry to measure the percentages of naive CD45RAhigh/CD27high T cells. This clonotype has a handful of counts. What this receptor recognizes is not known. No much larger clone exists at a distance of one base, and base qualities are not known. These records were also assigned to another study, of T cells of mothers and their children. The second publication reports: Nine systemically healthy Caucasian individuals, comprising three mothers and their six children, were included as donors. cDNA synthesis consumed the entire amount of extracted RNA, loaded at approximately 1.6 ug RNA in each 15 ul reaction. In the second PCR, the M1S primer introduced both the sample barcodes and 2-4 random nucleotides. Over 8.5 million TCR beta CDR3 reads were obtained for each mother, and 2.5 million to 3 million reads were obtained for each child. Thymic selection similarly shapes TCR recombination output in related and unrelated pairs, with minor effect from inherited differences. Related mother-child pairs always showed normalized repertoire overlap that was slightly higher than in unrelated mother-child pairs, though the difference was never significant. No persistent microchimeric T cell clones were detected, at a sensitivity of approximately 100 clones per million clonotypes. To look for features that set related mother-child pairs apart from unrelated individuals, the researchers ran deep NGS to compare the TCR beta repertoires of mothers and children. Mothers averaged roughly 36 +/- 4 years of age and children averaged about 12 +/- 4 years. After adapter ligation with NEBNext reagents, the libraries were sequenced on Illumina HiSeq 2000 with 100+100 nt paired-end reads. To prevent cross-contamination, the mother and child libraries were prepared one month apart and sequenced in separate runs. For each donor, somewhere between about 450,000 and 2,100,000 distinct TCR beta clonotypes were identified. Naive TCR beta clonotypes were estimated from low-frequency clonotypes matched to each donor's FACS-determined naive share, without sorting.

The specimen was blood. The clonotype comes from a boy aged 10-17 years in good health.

The DNA sequence is TGTGCCAGCAGGGGCCAGAACCGACCAGAGACCCAGTACTTC. Translated, this is CASRGQNRPETQYF. The receptor chain draws on TRBV28 and TRBJ2-5; too little of a D gene remains to name it. Including cysteine and phenylalanine, the CDR3 has 14 amino acids. Only the CDR3 DNA is retained, 42 bases long and in frame from the first base. For CDR1 and CDR2, the germline V gene lists MDHEN and SYDVKM. The junction shows trimming of 6 bases on V and 4 bases on J, plus 15 bases between the germline ends.